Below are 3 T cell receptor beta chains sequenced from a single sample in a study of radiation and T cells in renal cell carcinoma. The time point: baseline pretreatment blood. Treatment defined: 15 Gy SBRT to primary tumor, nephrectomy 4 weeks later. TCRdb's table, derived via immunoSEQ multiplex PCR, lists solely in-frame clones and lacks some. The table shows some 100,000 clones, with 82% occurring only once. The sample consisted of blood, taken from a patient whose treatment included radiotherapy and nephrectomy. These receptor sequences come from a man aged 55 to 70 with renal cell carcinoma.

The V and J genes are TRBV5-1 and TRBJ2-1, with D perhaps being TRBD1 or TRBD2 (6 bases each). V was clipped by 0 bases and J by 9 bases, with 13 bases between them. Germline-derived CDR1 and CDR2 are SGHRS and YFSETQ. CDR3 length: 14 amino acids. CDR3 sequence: CASSLEGGFSEQFF. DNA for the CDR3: TGCGCCAGCAGCTTGGAGGGGGGTTTCAGTGAGCAGTTCTTC.

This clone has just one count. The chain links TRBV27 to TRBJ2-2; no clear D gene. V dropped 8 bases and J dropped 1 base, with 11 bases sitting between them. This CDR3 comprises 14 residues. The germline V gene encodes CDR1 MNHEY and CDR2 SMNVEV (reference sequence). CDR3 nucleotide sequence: TGTGCCAGCCGAAGGGCGTTGAACACCGGGGAGCTGTTTTTT. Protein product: CASRRALNTGELFF.

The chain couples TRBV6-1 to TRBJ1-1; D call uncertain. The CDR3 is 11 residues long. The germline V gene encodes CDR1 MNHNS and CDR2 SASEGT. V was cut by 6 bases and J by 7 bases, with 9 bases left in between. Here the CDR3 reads CASSSWGEAFF. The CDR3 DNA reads TGTGCCAGCAGCTCCTGGGGTGAAGCTTTCTTT.